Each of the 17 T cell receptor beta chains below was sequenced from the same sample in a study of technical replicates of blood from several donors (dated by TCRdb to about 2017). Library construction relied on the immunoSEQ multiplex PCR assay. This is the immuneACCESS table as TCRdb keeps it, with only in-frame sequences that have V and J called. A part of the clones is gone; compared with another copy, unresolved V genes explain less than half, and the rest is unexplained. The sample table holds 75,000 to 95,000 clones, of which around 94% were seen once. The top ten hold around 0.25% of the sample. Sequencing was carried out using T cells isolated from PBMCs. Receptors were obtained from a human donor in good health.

Here the CDR3 reads CASSLGRMTEAFF. Here the CDR3 DNA reads TGTGCCAGCAGTTTGGGGCGGATGACTGAAGCTTTCTTT. V usage is TRBV27 and J usage is TRBJ1-1; tentative D call: TRBD1 (5 bases). The CDR3 consists of 13 residues. The germline V gene has CDR1 MNHEY and CDR2 SMNVEV (reference sequence). V was clipped by 3 bases and J by 5 bases, with 10 bases between them.

The CDR3 DNA is TGTGCCAGTAATCTAGCGGGGGGGCCGGGGAAAGGGGAGCTGTTTTTT. Translating it yields CASNLAGGPGKGELFF. J is TRBJ2-2 and V is TRBV19; 12 bases map to TRBD2. CDR3 length: 16 amino acids. V was pared by 7 bases and J by 8 bases, with 11 bases of the junction left unmatched. From germline, CDR1 is LNHDA and CDR2 SQIVND (reference sequence).

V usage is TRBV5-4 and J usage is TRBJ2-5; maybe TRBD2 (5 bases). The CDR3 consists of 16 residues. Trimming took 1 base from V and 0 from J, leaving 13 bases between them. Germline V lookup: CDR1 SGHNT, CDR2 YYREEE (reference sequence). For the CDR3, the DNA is TGTGCCAGCAGCTTGTATCTTGGCGGGTACCAAGAGACCCAGTACTTC. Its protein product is CASSLYLGGYQETQYF.

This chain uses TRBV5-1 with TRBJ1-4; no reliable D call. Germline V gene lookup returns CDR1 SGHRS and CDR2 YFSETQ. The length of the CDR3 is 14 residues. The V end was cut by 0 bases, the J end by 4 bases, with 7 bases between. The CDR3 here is CASSLGAVNEKLFF. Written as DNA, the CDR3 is TGCGCCAGCAGCTTGGGGGCCGTTAATGAAAAACTGTTTTTT.

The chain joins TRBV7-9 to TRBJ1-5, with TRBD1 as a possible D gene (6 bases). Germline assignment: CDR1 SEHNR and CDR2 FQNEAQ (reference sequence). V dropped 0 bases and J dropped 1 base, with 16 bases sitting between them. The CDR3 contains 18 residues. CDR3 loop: CASSLASGRGMSNQPQHF. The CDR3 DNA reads TGTGCCAGCAGCTTAGCGTCAGGCAGGGGAATGAGCAATCAGCCCCAGCATTTT. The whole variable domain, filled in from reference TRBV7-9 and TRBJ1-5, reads DTGVSQNPRHKITKRGQNVTFRCDPISEHNRLYWYRQTLGQGPEFLTYFQNEAQLEKSRLLSDRFSAERPKGSFSTLEIQRTEQGDSAMYLCASSLASGRGMSNQPQHFGDGTRLSIL.

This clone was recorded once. The CDR3 sequence is CASSYENRVPPLHF. The CDR3, as DNA: TGTGCCAGCAGTTACGAAAACAGGGTACCACCCCTCCACTTT. This chain connects TRBV6-6 to TRBJ1-6; possibly TRBD1 for D (6 bases). Trimming removed 2 bases from V and 11 bases from J, with 13 bases in between. The germline CDR1 and CDR2 sequences are MNHNY and SVGAGI (reference sequence). The CDR3 has 14 residues.

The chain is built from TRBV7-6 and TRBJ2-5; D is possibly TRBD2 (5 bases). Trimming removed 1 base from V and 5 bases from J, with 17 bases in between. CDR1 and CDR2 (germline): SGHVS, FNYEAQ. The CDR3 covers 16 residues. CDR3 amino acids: CASSLEVSSMEETQYF. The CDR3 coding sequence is TGTGCCAGCAGCTTAGAAGTTTCTAGCATGGAGGAGACCCAGTACTTC.

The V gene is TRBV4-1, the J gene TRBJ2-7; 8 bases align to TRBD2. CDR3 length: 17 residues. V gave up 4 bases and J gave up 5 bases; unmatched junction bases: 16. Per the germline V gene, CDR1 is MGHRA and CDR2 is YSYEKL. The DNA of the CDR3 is TGCGCCAGCAGCCCGGGCCCCCGGAGCGGGAGTAGGAACGAGCAGTACTTC. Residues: CASSPGPRSGSRNEQYF.

The CDR3, as DNA: TGTGCCAGCAGCTTAGGCGTCGGGACAGGGAGTGGCTACACCTTC. Its protein is CASSLGVGTGSGYTF. The J gene is TRBJ1-2, the V gene TRBV7-2; TRBD1 matches at 9 bases. The CDR3 is 15 amino acids. Per the germline V gene, CDR1 is SGHTA and CDR2 is FQGNSA. V was pared by 1 base and J by 7 bases, with 7 bases of the junction left unmatched.

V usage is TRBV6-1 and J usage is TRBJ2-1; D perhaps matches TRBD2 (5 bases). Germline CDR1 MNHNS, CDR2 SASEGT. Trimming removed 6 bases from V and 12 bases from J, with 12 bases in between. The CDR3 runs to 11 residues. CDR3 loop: CASSGGVGQFF. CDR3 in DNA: TGTGCCAGCAGCGGAGGTGTTGGGCAGTTCTTC.

The CDR3 sequence is CSVDGGEGRDGYTF. The CDR3 coding sequence is TGCAGCGTTGATGGCGGGGAGGGCAGGGATGGCTACACCTTC. The chain is built from TRBV29-1 and TRBJ1-2; maybe TRBD1 (5 bases). The CDR3 loop spans 14 amino acids. The V end was cut by 3 bases, the J end by 6 bases, with 17 bases between. Germline CDR1 is SQVTM and CDR2 is ANQGSEA. The variable domain in full, completed from reference TRBV29-1 and TRBJ1-2, reads SAVISQKPSRDICQRGTSLTIQCQVDSQVTMMFWYRQQPGQSLTLIATANQGSEATYESGFVIDKFPISRPNLTFSTLTVSNMSPEDSSIYLCSVDGGEGRDGYTFGSGTRLTVV.

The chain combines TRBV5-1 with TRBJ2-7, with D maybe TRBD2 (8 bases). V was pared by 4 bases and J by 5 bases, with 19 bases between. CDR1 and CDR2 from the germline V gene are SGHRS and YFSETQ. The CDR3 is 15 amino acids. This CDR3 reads CASSGFSGGGDEQYF. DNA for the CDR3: TGCGCCAGCAGCGGATTCTCGGGAGGGGGCGACGAGCAGTACTTC. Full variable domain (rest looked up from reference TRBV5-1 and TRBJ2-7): KAGVTQTPRYLIKTRGQQVTLSCSPISGHRSVSWYQQTPGQGLQFLFEYFSETQRNKGNFPGRFSGRQFSNSRSEMNVSTLELGDSALYLCASSGFSGGGDEQYFGPGTRLTVT.

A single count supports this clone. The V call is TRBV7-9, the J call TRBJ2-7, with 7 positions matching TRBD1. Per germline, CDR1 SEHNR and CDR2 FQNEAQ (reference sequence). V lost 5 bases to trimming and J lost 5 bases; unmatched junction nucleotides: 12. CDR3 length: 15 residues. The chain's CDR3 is CASSPRGLGWDEQYF. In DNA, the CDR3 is TGTGCCAGCAGCCCGAGGGGGCTAGGGTGGGACGAGCAGTACTTC.

The CDR3 DNA reads TGTGCCAGCAGCTTAGTCTCGAGCTACGAGCAGTACTTC. As protein: CASSLVSSYEQYF. This chain uses TRBV11-2 with TRBJ2-5, with D unclear. The DNA matches TRBJ2-7 better at its end, which makes the J call doubtful. From germline, CDR1 is SGHAT and CDR2 FQNNGV. CDR3 length: 13 amino acids.

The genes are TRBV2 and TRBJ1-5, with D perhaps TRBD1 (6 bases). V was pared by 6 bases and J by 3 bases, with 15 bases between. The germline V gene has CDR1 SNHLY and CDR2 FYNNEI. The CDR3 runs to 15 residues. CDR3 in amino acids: CASRGLGTTNQPQHF. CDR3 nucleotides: TGTGCCAGCAGGGGACTAGGGACAACCAATCAGCCCCAGCATTTT.

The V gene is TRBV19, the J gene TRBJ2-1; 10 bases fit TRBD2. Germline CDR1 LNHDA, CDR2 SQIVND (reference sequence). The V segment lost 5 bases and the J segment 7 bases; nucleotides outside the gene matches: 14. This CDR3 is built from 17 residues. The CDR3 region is CASSPAPLAGVGNEQFF. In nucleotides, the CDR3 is TGTGCCAGTAGTCCGGCACCTCTAGCGGGGGTTGGTAATGAGCAGTTCTTC.

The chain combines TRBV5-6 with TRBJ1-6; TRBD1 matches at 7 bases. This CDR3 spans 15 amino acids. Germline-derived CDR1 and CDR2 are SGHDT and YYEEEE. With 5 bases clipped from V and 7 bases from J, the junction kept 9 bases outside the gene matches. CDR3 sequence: CASSRRDSGNSPLHF. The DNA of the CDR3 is TGTGCCAGCAGTCGCCGGGACAGCGGAAATTCACCCCTCCACTTT.